These 14 T cell receptor beta chains originate from one sample sequenced in a study of identifying expanded T cells in peripheral blood. The data were produced by immunoSEQ multiplex PCR, yet TCRdb's version contains in-frame clones alone and is incomplete. The table records around 100,000 clones, over 70% of them present only once. Sequencing used blood. All receptors derive from a person aged 18 to 75 in good health.

V is TRBV5-1 and J is TRBJ2-5, with 10 bases fitting TRBD2. Germline trimming cut 1 base from V and 5 bases from J; bases unmatched to any gene: 5. Germline V gene lookup returns CDR1 SGHRS and CDR2 YFSETQ. The CDR3 consists of 15 residues. The CDR3 DNA sequence: TGCGCCAGCAGCTTGAGGAGCGGGAGGGATGAGACCCAGTACTTC. Translated, it gives CASSLRSGRDETQYF.

The chain is built from TRBV5-1 and TRBJ2-6; either TRBD1 or TRBD2 may supply D (5 bases each). Germline lookup yields CDR1 SGHRS and CDR2 YFSETQ. This CDR3 contains 15 residues. Trimming cost V 4 bases and J 4 bases, with 12 bases left between them. CDR3 nucleotide sequence: TGCGCCAGCAGCCTCGGGGCGCTGGGGGCCAACGTCCTGACTTTC. Translated: CASSLGALGANVLTF.

Written as DNA, the CDR3 is TGTGCCTGGGGGAGGTTAGCGGTTAGCTCCTACAATGAGCAGTTCTTC. Protein sequence: CAWGRLAVSSYNEQFF. The chain combines TRBV30 with TRBJ2-1, with a weak D call TRBD2 (6 bases). V was clipped by 5 bases and J by 0 bases, with 17 bases between them. This CDR3 spans 16 amino acids. Germline V gene data show CDR1 as GTSNPN and CDR2 as SVGIG (reference sequence).

This sequence joins TRBV7-9 and TRBJ2-7, with TRBD1 matching 7 bases. The CDR3 spans 15 residues. Germline V gene lookup returns CDR1 SEHNR and CDR2 FQNEAQ (reference sequence). Losses at the gene ends were 5 bases for V and 9 bases for J; bases not matched to a gene: 16. CDR3 sequence reads: CASSPLRDRPQGQYF. CDR3 coding DNA: TGTGCCAGCAGCCCACTCCGGGACAGACCTCAAGGGCAGTACTTC.

This chain links TRBV7-2 with TRBJ2-5; D is perhaps TRBD1 (5 bases). The germline gives CDR1 SGHTA, CDR2 FQGNSA. The CDR3 is made up of 19 amino acids. The ends were cut back, 2 bases at V and 5 bases at J, with 27 bases in the middle. CDR3: CASSLSGWGSSGFIETQYF. The CDR3 DNA follows: TGTGCCAGCAGCTTATCGGGTTGGGGCTCGTCGGGTTTCATCGAGACCCAGTACTTC.

The chain recombines TRBV6-1 with TRBJ2-1; possible D gene TRBD1, 6 bases. The ends were cut back, 2 bases at V and 6 bases at J, with 14 bases in the middle. CDR3 length equals 15 residues. Germline V gene data show CDR1 as MNHNS and CDR2 as SASEGT. CDR3 amino acids: CASSEQGRGRNEQFF. The CDR3, as DNA: TGTGCCAGCAGTGAACAGGGCAGGGGACGCAATGAGCAGTTCTTC.

This chain links TRBV2 with TRBJ1-1; no clear D. Germline CDR1 and CDR2: SNHLY and FYNNEI. V gave up 6 bases and J gave up 1 base, with 9 bases separating them. The CDR3 loop spans 13 amino acids. CDR3 DNA sequence: TGTGCCAGCAGCAACAGACCGAACACTGAAGCTTTCTTT. Protein product: CASSNRPNTEAFF.

The chain joins TRBV27 to TRBJ2-2; a weak D match, TRBD1 (5 bases). The V end was cut by 1 base, the J end by 0 bases, with 9 bases between. The germline V gene encodes CDR1 MNHEY and CDR2 SMNVEV (reference sequence). The CDR3 sequence is 16 residues long. This chain's CDR3 is CASSLWGDPNTGELFF. The CDR3 DNA is TGTGCCAGCAGTTTATGGGGCGACCCGAACACCGGGGAGCTGTTTTTT.

This chain links TRBV5-4 with TRBJ2-1, with D perhaps given as TRBD1 or TRBD2 (6 bases each). CDR3 size: 13 residues. V lost 7 bases, J lost 10 bases, and 18 bases lay in between. CDR1 is SGHNT and CDR2 is YYREEE in the germline V gene (reference sequence). The CDR3 spells CASATSRGEEQFF. The CDR3 coding sequence is TGTGCCAGCGCTACGTCTAGGGGGGAAGAGCAGTTCTTC.

The table lists this clone with a few counts. The chain has TRBV6-6 and TRBJ1-2; 8 bases align to TRBD1. CDR3 size: 14 residues. Germline assignment: CDR1 MNHNY and CDR2 SVGAGI (reference sequence). The trim removed 2 bases at V and 4 bases at J, leaving 3 bases unmatched. The CDR3 sequence: CASSYGQGSYGYTF. In nucleotides, the CDR3 is TGTGCCAGCAGTTACGGACAGGGTTCCTATGGCTACACCTTC.

The chain joins TRBV15 to TRBJ1-5; D gene uncertain. V was trimmed by 8 bases and J by 0 bases, leaving 8 bases between them. Germline CDR1 is LNHNV and CDR2 is YYDKDF (reference sequence). This CDR3 has 13 residues. The CDR3 loop reads CATSHYSNQPQHF. CDR3 sequence (DNA): TGTGCCACCTCGCATTATAGCAATCAGCCCCAGCATTTT.

This chain links TRBV2 with TRBJ1-2; D may be TRBD1 (6 bases). The CDR3 spans 13 residues. CDR1 and CDR2 (germline): SNHLY, FYNNEI. Trimming shortened V by 8 bases and J by 1 base, and 11 bases separated the two germline ends. CDR3 loop: CASEGVNNYGYTF. CDR3 sequence (DNA): TGTGCCAGCGAGGGGGTTAATAACTATGGCTACACCTTC.

V gene TRBV6-6 combines with J gene TRBJ1-5; D gene ambiguous. The CDR3 extends over 15 amino acids. Trimming removed 6 bases at V and 0 bases at J, with 12 bases between. CDR1 and CDR2 from the germline V gene are MNHNY and SVGAGI (reference sequence). CDR3: CASSAEPYSNQPQHF. As DNA, the CDR3 is TGTGCCAGCAGCGCCGAGCCATATAGCAATCAGCCCCAGCATTTT.

In regard to this clone: The junction departs from germline at one end; a sequencing error may be responsible. This chain links TRBV5-1 with TRBJ2-7, with D uncertain. CDR1 is SGHRS and CDR2 is YFSETQ in the germline V gene. The CDR3 length is 13 residues. In DNA form, the CDR3 reads TGCGCCAGCAGCTCGACCCTATCGGGCGAGCAGTATTTC. It codes for CASSSTLSGEQYF.